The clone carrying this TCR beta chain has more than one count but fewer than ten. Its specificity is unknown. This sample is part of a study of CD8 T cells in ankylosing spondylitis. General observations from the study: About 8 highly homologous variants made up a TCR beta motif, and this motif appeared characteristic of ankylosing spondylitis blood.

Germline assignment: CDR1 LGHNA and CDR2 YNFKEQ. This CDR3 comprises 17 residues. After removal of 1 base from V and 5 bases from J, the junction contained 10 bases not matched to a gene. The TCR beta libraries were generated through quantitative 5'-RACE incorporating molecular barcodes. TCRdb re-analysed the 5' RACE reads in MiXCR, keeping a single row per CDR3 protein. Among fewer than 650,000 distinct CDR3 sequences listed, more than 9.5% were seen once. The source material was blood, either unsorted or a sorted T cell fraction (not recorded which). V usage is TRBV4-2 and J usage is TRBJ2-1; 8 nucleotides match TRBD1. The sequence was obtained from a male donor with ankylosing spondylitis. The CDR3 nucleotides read TGTGCCAGCAGCCAAGCATTGTGGACAGGGCAAAACAATGAGCAGTTCTTC. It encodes CASSQALWTGQNNEQFF.